This TCR beta chain was recorded in a study of cytomegalovirus exposure and HLA in healthy donors. Study-wide results and limits: Investigators reported 164 TCR beta chains as tied to cytomegalovirus.

From germline, CDR1 is MDHEN and CDR2 SYDVKM. The CDR3 sequence is 12 residues long. Deletions cut 2 bases from V and 5 bases from J, with 6 bases between. The PCR employed 60 Vbeta primers together with 13 Jbeta primers. Clones were read by immunoSEQ multiplex PCR, and TCRdb kept only the in-frame ones, dropping some. The data contain roughly 100,000 clones, roughly three quarters of them singletons. With regard to this clone: Its antigen is currently unknown.

This TCR was recovered from a woman aged 60-75 years in good health and CMV-seropositive. Sequencing used PBMCs. The chain links TRBV28 to TRBJ1-1, with D unresolved. CDR3 coding DNA: TGTGCCAGCAGTTTAGCCCGGACTGAAGCTTTCTTT. Amino acid sequence: CASSLARTEAFF.